This T cell receptor beta chain was captured by sequencing in a study of Tregs in tolerant kidney transplant recipients. Concerning this clone: As yet, its antigen is unknown. Read coverage stops 3 residues before the CDR3 terminus; the germline J gene supplies the remainder.

The nonmyeloablative bone marrow transplants came from related graft donors, with transient mixed chimerism. Thawed PBMCs were FACS-sorted into unstimulated CD4+CD25+CD127- regulatory T cells, CD4+CD25- non-regulatory cells, CD4 and CD8 cells. Using immunoSEQ multiplex PCR, the repertoire was profiled, and TCRdb retains in-frame clones only, with some absent. The listing records roughly 5,700 clones. The study, taken as a whole, reports: Donor-specific Treg expansion exceeded global Treg expansion in tolerant patients, suggesting antigen drive. Biological reproducibility was not directly addressed, but technical replication error appeared minimal.

CDR1 and CDR2 (germline): MDHEN, SYDVKM. The germline V and J ends were trimmed by 7 bases and 0 bases, with 13 bases remaining between them. The CDR3 covers 15 residues. The chain combines TRBV28 with TRBJ2-4; D is perhaps TRBD2 (5 bases). This TCR was sampled from a human patient who received a combined kidney and bone marrow transplant. Part of the T cell pool may stem from the graft donor. This sample comprised CD4+ T cells from blood (PBMCs), obtained approximately 15 months after the transplant. The CDR3 sequence: CASTRPGLAKNIQYF. CDR3 DNA (partial): TGTGCCAGCACCAGGCCCGGACTAGCCAAAAACATT.